This T cell receptor (beta chain) was identified during a study of memory CD8 T cells in hepatitis C reinfection. Overall study: Samples at peak reinfection came 3 to 8 weeks post-detection. Study-level points and caveats: Only four to six donors prevented definitive conclusions about public clonotypes.

The germline V gene has CDR1 SGHTA and CDR2 FQGNSA. The CDR3 contains 15 residues. Unmatched junction bases numbered 7, after V lost 5 bases and J lost 5 bases. Sequenced by immunoSEQ multiplex PCR; TCRdb stores in-frame clones only, minus some. Here the sample spans under 50,000 clones, 85% to 90% being singletons. Remarks on this clone: Its antigen is not known.

Time point described: peak reinfection, 3 to 8 weeks after reinfection detection. Sorted cells were sequenced directly ex vivo without any in vitro expansion. Donors were people who inject drugs in the Montreal HEPCO cohort. Total naive CD8 T cells were sorted as viable CD3+ CD8+ CD45RO- cells from two donors. The V gene is TRBV7-2, the J gene TRBJ2-3; TRBD2 matches 10 bases. This TCR was recovered from a man aged 18 to 30 with hepatitis C virus infection. The sequencing sample was made of naive CD8+ T cells sorted from blood. The CDR3 here is CASSPLAGAGDTQYF. The DNA of the CDR3 is TGTGCCAGCAGCCCCCTAGCGGGGGCGGGAGATACGCAGTATTTT.